This TCR beta chain was documented in a study of T cell changes during pregnancy in multiple sclerosis. Germline V gene data show CDR1 as SGHVS and CDR2 as FQNEAQ. V was cut by 5 bases and J by 0 bases, with 20 bases left in between. The CDR3 loop spans 17 amino acids. Produced via immunoSEQ multiplex PCR; TCRdb's table is partial and in-frame only. The repertoire has tens of thousands of clones, more than 85% of them found once; the top ten carry 2.2%. The chain combines TRBV7-8 with TRBJ2-7, with D perhaps matching TRBD1 (5 bases). Source: peripheral blood, taken in the third trimester of pregnancy. The source of this sequence is a female donor with multiple sclerosis, enrolled in a pregnancy study. CDR3 protein: CASSPKLGAVSSYEQYF. The CDR3 coding sequence is TGTGCCAGCAGCCCCAAGCTAGGGGCCGTAAGCTCCTACGAGCAGTACTTC.